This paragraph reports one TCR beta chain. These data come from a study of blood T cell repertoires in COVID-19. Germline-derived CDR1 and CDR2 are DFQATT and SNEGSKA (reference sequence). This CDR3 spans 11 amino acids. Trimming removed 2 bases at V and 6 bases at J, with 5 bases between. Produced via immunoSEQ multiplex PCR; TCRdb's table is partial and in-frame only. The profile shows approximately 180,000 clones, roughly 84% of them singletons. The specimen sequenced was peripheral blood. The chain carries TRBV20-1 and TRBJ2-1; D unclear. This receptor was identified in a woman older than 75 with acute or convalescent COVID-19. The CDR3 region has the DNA TGCAGTGCTAGACGCGTCAATGAGCAGTTCTTC. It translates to CSARRVNEQFF.